Presented here are 20 T cell receptor beta chains from one specimen sequenced in a study of T-cell memory formation after mild COVID-19. TCRdb ran MiXCR on the 5' RACE reads and lists one entry per CDR3 protein. This sample yields nearly 110,000 distinct CDR3 sequences, of which around 15% are seen a single time; 28% belongs to the top ten. Sequencing input: PBMCs or a T cell subset sorted from them (not recorded which). All receptors derive from an adult woman who had mild COVID-19 (a few samples of this study predate the infection). Cell type and time point are not known.

This clonotype was recorded a few times. V gene TRBV20-1 combines with J gene TRBJ2-3, with D possibly TRBD2 on 5 matching bases. The germline CDR1 and CDR2 sequences are DFQATT and SNEGSKA (reference sequence). The CDR3 contains 15 residues. Trimming left V 1 base short and J 2 bases short, with 13 bases between. CDR3 in amino acids: CSARVWRANTDTQYF. In nucleotides, the CDR3 is TGCAGTGCTAGAGTCTGGCGGGCCAACACAGATACGCAGTATTTT.

This clonotype appeared a single time. This chain connects TRBV7-2 to TRBJ2-7, with D perhaps matching TRBD2 (5 bases). V was clipped by 1 base and J by 2 bases, with 15 bases between them. The CDR3 spans 16 residues. CDR1 is SGHTA, CDR2 FQGNSA, per germline. The CDR3 is CASSLEGPGKAYEQYV. In DNA, the CDR3 is TGTGCCAGCAGCTTAGAGGGCCCGGGAAAGGCCTACGAGCAGTACGTC.

V is TRBV20-1 and J is TRBJ2-5, with 10 nucleotides matching TRBD2. Germline V gene data show CDR1 as DFQATT and CDR2 as SNEGSKA (reference sequence). CDR3 size: 19 residues. V dropped 1 base and J dropped 2; count of bases not matched to a gene: 16. This CDR3 reads CSARVPGGGSGGPQETQYF. The CDR3 DNA is TGCAGTGCTAGAGTCCCAGGGGGGGGTAGCGGGGGGCCGCAAGAGACCCAGTACTTC.

This clonotype was detected many times. This CDR3 is CASSQDRGNTEAFF. CDR3 DNA: TGTGCCAGCAGCCAGGACAGGGGAAACACTGAAGCTTTCTTT. The gene calls are TRBV4-2 and TRBJ1-1; 9 nucleotides agree with TRBD1. CDR1 and CDR2 from the germline V gene are LGHNA and YNFKEQ. The CDR3 length is 14 residues. V was pared by 3 bases and J by 2 bases, with 1 base of the junction left unmatched.

The chain couples TRBV19 to TRBJ2-7; 11 nucleotides agree with TRBD2. Germline V CDR1 and CDR2: LNHDA, SQIVND (reference sequence). Trimming at V came to 9 bases and at J to 7 bases, leaving 2 bases not matched to a gene. The CDR3 length is 11 residues. The CDR3 reads CASRLAGEQYF. CDR3 DNA sequence: TGTGCCAGCAGACTAGCGGGGGAGCAGTACTTC.

The rearrangement joins TRBV3-1 to TRBJ2-3, with D perhaps TRBD2 (5 bases). The length of the CDR3 is 18 residues. The V gene lost 0 bases and the J gene lost 1 base, with 17 bases spanning the gap. Germline CDR1 reads LGHDT; CDR2 reads YNNKEL (reference sequence). The CDR3 DNA reads TGTGCCAGCAGCCAAGAGACGACCCCGGGGTCGGGCACAGATACGCAGTATTTT. Its protein product is CASSQETTPGSGTDTQYF.

The V and J genes are TRBV9 and TRBJ1-5; no reliable D call. V lost 3 bases, J lost 2 bases, and 12 bases lay in between. CDR1 SGDLS and CDR2 YYNGEE come from the germline V gene. This CDR3 is 15 amino acids long. CDR3 protein: CASSGADQGNQPQHF. CDR3 DNA: TGTGCCAGCAGCGGGGCAGACCAAGGCAATCAGCCCCAGCATTTT.

The genes are TRBV5-4 and TRBJ2-1; D gene uncertain. This CDR3 spans 12 amino acids. Germline-derived CDR1 and CDR2 are SGHNT and YYREEE (reference sequence). The V end lost 2 bases, the J end lost 6 bases, and 6 bases lay between the germline ends. CDR3 DNA sequence: TGTGCCAGCAGCTTCGCGACCAATGAGCAGTTCTTC. This codes for CASSFATNEQFF. Together with reference TRBV5-4 and TRBJ2-1, the CDR3 gives the full variable domain: ETGVTQSPTHLIKTRGQQVTLRCSSQSGHNTVSWYQQALGQGPQFIFQYYREEENGRGNFPPRFSGLQFPNYSSELNVNALELDDSALYLCASSFATNEQFFGPGTRLTVL.

There are a few counts of this clonotype. The genes are TRBV15 and TRBJ2-7; TRBD2 matches 11 bases. The germline gives CDR1 LNHNV, CDR2 YYDKDF (reference sequence). V was pared by 5 bases and J by 2 bases, with 5 bases of the junction left unmatched. The CDR3 is 15 amino acids. The CDR3 loop is CATSSRLAGPYEQYF. In DNA form, the CDR3 reads TGTGCCACCAGCTCCAGACTAGCGGGACCCTACGAGCAGTACTTC.

This clonotype showed up just a few times. The chain carries TRBV11-1 and TRBJ1-1, with D perhaps TRBD1 (6 bases). This CDR3 has 15 residues. CDR1 is SGHAT and CDR2 is FQDESV in the germline V gene (reference sequence). V dropped 3 bases and J dropped 5 bases, with 16 bases sitting between them. The CDR3 loop is CASSFYRESKTEAFF. The CDR3 coding sequence is TGTGCCAGCAGCTTTTACAGGGAAAGTAAAACTGAAGCTTTCTTT. The whole variable domain, remainder taken from reference TRBV11-1 and TRBJ1-1, is EAEVAQSPRYKITEKSQAVAFWCDPISGHATLYWYRQILGQGPELLVQFQDESVVDDSQLPKDRFSAERLKGVDSTLKIQPAELGDSAMYLCASSFYRESKTEAFFGQGTRLTVV.

This chain links TRBV7-9 with TRBJ2-2; D is undetermined. Between the trimmed V and J ends, which lost 2 bases and 1 base, there was a span of 8 bases. The CDR3 is 15 amino acids. Germline CDR1 and CDR2: SEHNR and FQNEAQ (reference sequence). CDR3 in DNA: TGTGCCAGCAGCTTACACCCAGGGAACACCGGGGAGCTGTTTTTT. The encoded protein is CASSLHPGNTGELFF.

V gene TRBV5-1 combines with J gene TRBJ2-3; D remains unclear. Germline V gene data show CDR1 as SGHRS and CDR2 as YFSETQ. V was clipped by 0 bases and J by 2 bases, with 13 bases between them. The CDR3 sequence is 16 residues long. In nucleotides, the CDR3 is TGCGCCAGCAGCTTGGGTCCCTTAGACCCCACAGATACGCAGTATTTT. This encodes CASSLGPLDPTDTQYF.

This clonotype has a handful of counts. The chain is built from TRBV24-1 and TRBJ2-2; the D is unclear. CDR1 and CDR2 (germline): KGHDR, SFDVKD. This CDR3 spans 13 amino acids. The ends were cut back, 9 bases at V and 5 bases at J, with 12 bases in the middle. The CDR3 reads CATEGFRTGELFF. CDR3 bases: TGTGCCACCGAAGGGTTTCGGACCGGGGAGCTGTTTTTT.

This clonotype was detected only a few times. This chain joins TRBV12-3 or TRBV12-4 and TRBJ2-5; TRBD2 agrees at 8 bases. V gave up 3 bases and J gave up 5 bases; unmatched junction bases: 8. CDR3 length equals 15 residues. The CDR3 loop is CASSFPGLVYETQYF. Written as DNA, the CDR3 is TGTGCCAGCAGTTTTCCGGGACTAGTATACGAGACCCAGTACTTC.

In its sample, this clonotype was seen a few times. The V and J genes are TRBV4-1 and TRBJ2-7; 13 bases agree with TRBD2. The CDR3 spans 16 residues. Germline-derived CDR1 and CDR2 are MGHRA and YSYEKL. J was trimmed by 7 bases and V by 4 bases; bases with no gene match: 10. CDR3 sequence (DNA): TGCGCCAGCAGCCCACTAGCGGGAGGGCCCAACGGGGAGCAGTACTTC. It yields the protein CASSPLAGGPNGEQYF.

The gene calls are TRBV4-1 and TRBJ1-3, with 8 bases aligning to TRBD1. Germline V gene data show CDR1 as MGHRA and CDR2 as YSYEKL. This CDR3 region has 15 residues. The J segment lost 8 bases and the V segment lost 2 bases, leaving 8 bases of the junction unmatched. The CDR3: CASSQPTGGVDTIYF. The DNA for the CDR3 is TGCGCCAGCAGCCAACCTACAGGGGGAGTGGACACCATATATTTT.

This clonotype was detected a few times. This rearrangement joins TRBV5-1 to TRBJ1-1; 9 bases are a match to TRBD1. In germline, CDR1 is SGHRS, CDR2 YFSETQ. The CDR3 has 15 amino acids. V lost 1 base and J lost 1; bases outside the gene matches: 2. The CDR3 is CASSLRDRANTEAFF. The CDR3 nucleotides read TGCGCCAGCAGCTTGCGGGACAGGGCGAACACTGAAGCTTTCTTT. The complete variable domain, with remaining parts taken from reference TRBV5-1 and TRBJ1-1, reads KAGVTQTPRYLIKTRGQQVTLSCSPISGHRSVSWYQQTPGQGLQFLFEYFSETQRNKGNFPGRFSGRQFSNSRSEMNVSTLELGDSALYLCASSLRDRANTEAFFGQGTRLTVV.

The chain uses TRBV4-1 and TRBJ2-7; 13 bases align to TRBD2. The junction had 6 bases not matched to a gene; V was cut back by 0 bases and J by 7 bases. This CDR3 comprises 16 residues. Per germline, CDR1 MGHRA and CDR2 YSYEKL. CDR3 bases: TGCGCCAGCAGCCAAGAGGGACTAGCGGGACGTAGAGAGCAGTACTTC. Protein product: CASSQEGLAGRREQYF.

V and J are TRBV7-2 and TRBJ2-7; D ambiguous. The CDR3 has 15 amino acids. Germline CDR1 SGHTA, CDR2 FQGNSA. Trimming stripped 2 bases from V and 2 bases from J, with 13 bases between. The DNA of the CDR3 is TGTGCCAGCAGCTTAATCGGCGACGCCACCTACGAGCAGTACTTC. Protein sequence: CASSLIGDATYEQYF. Combining the CDR3 with reference TRBV7-2 and TRBJ2-7 gives the whole variable domain GAGVSQSPSNKVTEKGKDVELRCDPISGHTALYWYRQSLGQGLEFLIYFQGNSAPDKSGLPSDRFSAERTGGSVSTLTIQRTQQEDSAVYLCASSLIGDATYEQYFGPGTRLTVT.

This clonotype was found a few times. CDR3 coding DNA: TGCGCCAGCAGCCGAGGGGAGGGCCCCGAGCAGTACTTC. Its protein product is CASSRGEGPEQYF. V usage is TRBV4-1 and J usage is TRBJ2-7, with TRBD2 matching over 7 bases. Germline V gene lookup returns CDR1 MGHRA and CDR2 YSYEKL. The CDR3 consists of 13 residues. J lost 6 bases, V lost 4 bases, and 6 bases had no gene match.